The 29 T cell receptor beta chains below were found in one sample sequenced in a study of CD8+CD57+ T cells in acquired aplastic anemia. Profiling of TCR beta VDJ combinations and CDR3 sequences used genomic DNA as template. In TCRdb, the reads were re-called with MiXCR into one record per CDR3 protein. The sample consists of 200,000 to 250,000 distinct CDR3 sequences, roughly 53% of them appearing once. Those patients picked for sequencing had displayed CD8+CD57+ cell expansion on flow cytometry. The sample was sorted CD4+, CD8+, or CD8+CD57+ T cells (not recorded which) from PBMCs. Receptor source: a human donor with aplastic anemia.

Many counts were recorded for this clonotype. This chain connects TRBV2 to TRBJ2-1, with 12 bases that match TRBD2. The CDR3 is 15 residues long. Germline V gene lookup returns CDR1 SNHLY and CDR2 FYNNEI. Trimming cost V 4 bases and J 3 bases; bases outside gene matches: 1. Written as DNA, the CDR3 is TGTGCCAGCAGTGCGACTAGCGGGGGCTACAATGAGCAGTTCTTC. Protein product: CASSATSGGYNEQFF.

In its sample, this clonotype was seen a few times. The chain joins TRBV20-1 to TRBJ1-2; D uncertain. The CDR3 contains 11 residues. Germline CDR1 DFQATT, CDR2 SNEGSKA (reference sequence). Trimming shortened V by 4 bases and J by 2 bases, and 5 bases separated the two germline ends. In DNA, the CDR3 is TGCAGTGCTACCTCCAACTATGGCTACACCTTC. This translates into CSATSNYGYTF.

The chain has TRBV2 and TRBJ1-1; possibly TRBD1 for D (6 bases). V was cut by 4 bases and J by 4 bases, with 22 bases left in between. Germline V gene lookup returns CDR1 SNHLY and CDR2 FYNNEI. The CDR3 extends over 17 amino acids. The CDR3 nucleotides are TGTGCCAGCAGTGGGGGGCTGATGAGGGCGCCGGGCACTGAAGCTTTCTTT. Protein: CASSGGLMRAPGTEAFF.

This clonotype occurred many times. CDR3 amino acids: CASSMQSATDTQYF. The CDR3, as DNA: TGTGCCAGTAGTATGCAGAGCGCCACAGATACGCAGTATTTT. This rearrangement joins TRBV19 to TRBJ2-3; unclear D gene. Germline CDR1 reads LNHDA; CDR2 reads SQIVND (reference sequence). V was trimmed by 3 bases and J by 2 bases, leaving 9 bases between them. CDR3 length equals 14 residues.

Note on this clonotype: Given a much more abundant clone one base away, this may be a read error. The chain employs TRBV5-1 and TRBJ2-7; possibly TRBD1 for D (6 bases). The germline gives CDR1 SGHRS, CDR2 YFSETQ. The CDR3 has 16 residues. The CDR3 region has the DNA TGCGCCAGCAGCTTAGAAACGACAGGTGTCCTAGGGGAGCAGTGCTTC. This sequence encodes CASSLETTGVLGEQCF.

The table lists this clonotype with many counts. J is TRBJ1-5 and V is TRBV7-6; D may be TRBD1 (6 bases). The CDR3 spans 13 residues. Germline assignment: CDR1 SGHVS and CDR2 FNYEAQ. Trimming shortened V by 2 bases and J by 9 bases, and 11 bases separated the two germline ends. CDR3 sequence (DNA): TGTGCCAGCAGCTTAAAGGAGACAGGGCCCCAGCATTTT. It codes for CASSLKETGPQHF.

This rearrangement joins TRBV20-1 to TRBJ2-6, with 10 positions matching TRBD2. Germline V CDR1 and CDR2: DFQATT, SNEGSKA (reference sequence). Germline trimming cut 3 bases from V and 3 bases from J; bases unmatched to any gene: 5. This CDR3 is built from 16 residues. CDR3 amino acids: CSASSGGPVGANVLTF. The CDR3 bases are TGCAGTGCTAGTAGCGGGGGGCCGGTTGGGGCCAACGTCCTGACTTTC.

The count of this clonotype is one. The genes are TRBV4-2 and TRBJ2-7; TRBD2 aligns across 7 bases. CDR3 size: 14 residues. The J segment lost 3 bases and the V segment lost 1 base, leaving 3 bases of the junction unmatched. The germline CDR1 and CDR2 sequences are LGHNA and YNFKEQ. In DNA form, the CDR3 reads TGTGCCAGCAGCCAAGCGTTAGCGGGCTACGAGCAGTACTTC. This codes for CASSQALAGYEQYF.

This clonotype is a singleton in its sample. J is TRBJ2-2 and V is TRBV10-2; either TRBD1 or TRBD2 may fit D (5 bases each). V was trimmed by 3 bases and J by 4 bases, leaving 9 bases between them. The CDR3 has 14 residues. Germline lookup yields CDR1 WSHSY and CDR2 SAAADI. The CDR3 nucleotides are TGCGCCAGCAGTGAATCCGGGGCCACCGGGGAGCTGTTTTTT. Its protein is CASSESGATGELFF.

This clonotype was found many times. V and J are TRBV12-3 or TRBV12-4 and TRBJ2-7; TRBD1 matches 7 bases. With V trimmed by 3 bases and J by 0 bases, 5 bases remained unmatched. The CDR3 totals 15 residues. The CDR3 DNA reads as TGTGCCAGCAGTTTCGGGACAGCGAGCTCCTACGAGCAGTACTTC. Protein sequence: CASSFGTASSYEQYF.

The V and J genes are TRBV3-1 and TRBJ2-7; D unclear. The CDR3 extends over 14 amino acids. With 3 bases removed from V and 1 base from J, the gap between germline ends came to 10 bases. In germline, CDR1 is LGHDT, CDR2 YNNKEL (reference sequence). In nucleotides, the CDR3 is TGTGCCAGCAGCCAGGGCAGCCCTTCCTACGAGCAGTACTTC. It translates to CASSQGSPSYEQYF.

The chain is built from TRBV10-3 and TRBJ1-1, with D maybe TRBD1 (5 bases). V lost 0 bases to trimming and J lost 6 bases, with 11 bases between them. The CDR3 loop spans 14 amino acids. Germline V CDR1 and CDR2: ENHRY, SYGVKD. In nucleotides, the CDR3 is TGTGCCATCAGTGAGTCGACAGCGGGGGCTGAAGCTTTCTTT. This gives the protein CAISESTAGAEAFF.

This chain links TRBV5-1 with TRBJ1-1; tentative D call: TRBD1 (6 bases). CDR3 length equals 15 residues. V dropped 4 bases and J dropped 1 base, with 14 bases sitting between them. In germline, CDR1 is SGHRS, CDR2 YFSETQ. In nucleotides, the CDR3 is TGCGCCAGCAGCCAGTACGGGACACAGAACACTGAAGCTTTCTTT. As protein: CASSQYGTQNTEAFF.

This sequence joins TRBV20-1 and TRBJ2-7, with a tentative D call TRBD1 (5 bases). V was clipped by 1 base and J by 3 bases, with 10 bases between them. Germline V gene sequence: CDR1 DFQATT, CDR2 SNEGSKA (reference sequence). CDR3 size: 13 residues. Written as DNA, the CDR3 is TGCAGTGCTAGAGGTCGCCAGGGCTACGAGCAGTACTTC. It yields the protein CSARGRQGYEQYF.

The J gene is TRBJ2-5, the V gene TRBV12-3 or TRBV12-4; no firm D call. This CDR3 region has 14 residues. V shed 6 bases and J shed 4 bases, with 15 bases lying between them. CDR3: CASRKTDGRETQYF. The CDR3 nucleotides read TGTGCCAGCAGAAAAACAGATGGTCGAGAGACCCAGTACTTC.

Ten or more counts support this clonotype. CDR3 DNA sequence: TGTGCCAGCAGTTTTCCAGGGAATGGCTACACCTTC. It yields the protein CASSFPGNGYTF. The chain recombines TRBV12-3 or TRBV12-4 with TRBJ1-2, with D possibly TRBD1 on 5 matching bases. This CDR3 has 12 amino acids. V lost 3 bases, J lost 6 bases, and 8 bases lay in between.

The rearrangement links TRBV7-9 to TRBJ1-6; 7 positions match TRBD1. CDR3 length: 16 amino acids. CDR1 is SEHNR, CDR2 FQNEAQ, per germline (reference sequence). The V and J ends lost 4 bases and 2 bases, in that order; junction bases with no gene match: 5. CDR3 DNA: TGTGCCAGCAGCTCCCGACAGGGCGCCTATAATTCACCCCTCCACTTT. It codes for CASSSRQGAYNSPLHF.

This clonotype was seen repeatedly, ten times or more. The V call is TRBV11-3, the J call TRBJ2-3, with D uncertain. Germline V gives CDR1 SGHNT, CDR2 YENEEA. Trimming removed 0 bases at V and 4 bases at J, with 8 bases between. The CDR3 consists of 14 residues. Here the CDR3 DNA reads TGTGCCAGCAGCTTAGATCTACCCCCAGATACGCAGTATTTT. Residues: CASSLDLPPDTQYF.

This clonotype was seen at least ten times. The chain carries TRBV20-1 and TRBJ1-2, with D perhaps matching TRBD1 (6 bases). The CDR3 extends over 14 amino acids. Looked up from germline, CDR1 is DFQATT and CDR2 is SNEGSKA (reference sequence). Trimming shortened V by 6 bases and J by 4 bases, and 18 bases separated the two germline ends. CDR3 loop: CSATGFGGRYGYTF. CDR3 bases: TGCAGTGCCACGGGGTTCGGGGGCCGCTATGGCTACACCTTC.

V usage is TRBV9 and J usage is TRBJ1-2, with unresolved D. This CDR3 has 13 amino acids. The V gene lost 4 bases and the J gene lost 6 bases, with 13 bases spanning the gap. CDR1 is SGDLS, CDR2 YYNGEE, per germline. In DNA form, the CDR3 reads TGTGCCAGCAGCTCTGATTGGACCAATGGCTACACCTTC. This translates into CASSSDWTNGYTF.

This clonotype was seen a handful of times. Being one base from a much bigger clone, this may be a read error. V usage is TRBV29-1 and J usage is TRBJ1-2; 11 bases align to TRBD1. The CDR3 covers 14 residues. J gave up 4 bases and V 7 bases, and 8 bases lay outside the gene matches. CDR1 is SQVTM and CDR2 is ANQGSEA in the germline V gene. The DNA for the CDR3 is TGCAGCGCTAAGGGGGGGACAGGGGGCTATGGCTACACCTTC. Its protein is CSAKGGTGGYGYTF.

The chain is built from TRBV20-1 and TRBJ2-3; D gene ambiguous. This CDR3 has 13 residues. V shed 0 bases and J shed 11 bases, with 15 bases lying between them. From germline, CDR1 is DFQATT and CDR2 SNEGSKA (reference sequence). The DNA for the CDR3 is TGCAGTGCTAGAGAAAGCTCCTACAATGAGCAGTATTTT. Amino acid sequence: CSARESSYNEQYF.

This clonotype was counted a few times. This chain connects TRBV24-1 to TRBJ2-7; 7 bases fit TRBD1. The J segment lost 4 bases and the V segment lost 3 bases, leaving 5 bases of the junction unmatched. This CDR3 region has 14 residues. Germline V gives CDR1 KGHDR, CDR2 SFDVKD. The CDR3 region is CATSDPSTGYEQYF. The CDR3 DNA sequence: TGTGCCACCAGTGATCCTTCGACAGGGTACGAGCAGTACTTC.

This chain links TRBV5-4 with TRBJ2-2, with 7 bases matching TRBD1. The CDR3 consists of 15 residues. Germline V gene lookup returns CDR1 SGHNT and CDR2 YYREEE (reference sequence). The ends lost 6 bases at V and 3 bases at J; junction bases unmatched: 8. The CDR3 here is CASTLKQGYTGELFF. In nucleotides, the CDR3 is TGTGCCAGCACCCTCAAACAGGGGTACACCGGGGAGCTGTTTTTT. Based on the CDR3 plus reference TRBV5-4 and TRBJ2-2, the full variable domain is ETGVTQSPTHLIKTRGQQVTLRCSSQSGHNTVSWYQQALGQGPQFIFQYYREEENGRGNFPPRFSGLQFPNYSSELNVNALELDDSALYLCASTLKQGYTGELFFGEGSRLTVL.

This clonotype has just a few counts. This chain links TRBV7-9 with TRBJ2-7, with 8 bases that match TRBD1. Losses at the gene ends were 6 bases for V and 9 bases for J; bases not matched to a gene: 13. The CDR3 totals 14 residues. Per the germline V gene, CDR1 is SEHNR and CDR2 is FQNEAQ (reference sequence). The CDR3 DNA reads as TGTGCCAGCAGTCCCCGGACAGGGAAAATCGGGCAGTACTTC. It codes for CASSPRTGKIGQYF.

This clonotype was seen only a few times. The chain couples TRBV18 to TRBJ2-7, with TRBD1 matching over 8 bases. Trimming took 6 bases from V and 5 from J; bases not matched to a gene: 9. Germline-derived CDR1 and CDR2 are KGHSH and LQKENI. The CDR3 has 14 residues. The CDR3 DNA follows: TGTGCCAGCTCTTCTACCGCGACAGGGGACGAGCAGTACTTC. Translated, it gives CASSSTATGDEQYF.

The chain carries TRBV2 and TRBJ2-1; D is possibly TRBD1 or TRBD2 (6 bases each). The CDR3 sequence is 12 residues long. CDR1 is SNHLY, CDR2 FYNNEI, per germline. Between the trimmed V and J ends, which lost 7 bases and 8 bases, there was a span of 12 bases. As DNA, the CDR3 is TGTGCCAGCACAGCAGGGGACTATGAGCAGTTCTTC. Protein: CASTAGDYEQFF.

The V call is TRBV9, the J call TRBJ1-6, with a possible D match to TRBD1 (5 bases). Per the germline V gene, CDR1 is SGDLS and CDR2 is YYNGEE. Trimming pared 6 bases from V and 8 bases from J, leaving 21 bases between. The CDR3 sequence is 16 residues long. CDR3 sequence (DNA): TGTGCCAGCACGCCGGGTCAGGGTCGGTCCGATTCACCCCTCCACTTT. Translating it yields CASTPGQGRSDSPLHF.

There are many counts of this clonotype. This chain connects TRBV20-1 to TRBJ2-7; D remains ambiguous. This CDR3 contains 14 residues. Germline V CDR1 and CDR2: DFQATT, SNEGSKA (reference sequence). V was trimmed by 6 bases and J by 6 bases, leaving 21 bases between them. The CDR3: CSALSDSNQAEQYF. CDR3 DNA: TGCAGTGCCCTGAGCGACTCAAACCAGGCCGAGCAGTACTTC.